This T cell receptor beta chain emerged from a study of response to subunit inactivated influenza vaccine. General observations from the study: The authors put forward the suggestion that each seasonal influenza vaccination may bring in only a limited number of new T cells.

Trimming left V 9 bases short and J 2 bases short, with 8 bases between. The CDR3 covers 12 residues. Germline loops: CDR1 MDHEN, CDR2 SYDVKM. This clonotype was detected a few times. No antigen is known for it. In TCRdb, the RT-PCR reads were re-called with MiXCR into one record per CDR3 protein. The sample yields under 200,000 distinct CDR3 sequences, around 9.9% seen once. V usage is TRBV28 and J usage is TRBJ2-1; unclear D gene. The TCR was taken from a man aged 45-65 years who received an inactivated influenza vaccine. The sample here was non-naive T cells sorted from PBMCs, taken 40 to 50 days after vaccination. DNA of the CDR3: TGTGCCAGTTCGACGCCCTACAATGAGCAGTTCTTC. Translating it yields CASSTPYNEQFF.